This passage covers 29 T cell receptor beta chains from one sample sequenced in a study of T cells in Graves' hyperthyroidism and ophthalmopathy. TCR beta CDR3 sequences were amplified from RNA transcripts. With the HTBI primer set, the TCR CDR3 went through a first round of RT-PCR. One entry per CDR3 protein, called by TCRdb with MiXCR from the multiplex PCR reads. This table holds 490,000 or so distinct CDR3 sequences, about 16% found once. Sequences were obtained from blood. The source of these receptors is a woman aged 25 to 39 with Graves' ophthalmopathy.

The chain links TRBV6-2 or TRBV6-3 to TRBJ2-7; D gene uncertain. CDR3 length: 17 residues. CDR1 MNHEY and CDR2 SVGEGT come from the germline V gene. Trimming removed 5 bases at V and 1 base at J, with 21 bases between. CDR3 sequence: CASSKKGVGQPSYEQYF. The DNA of the CDR3 is TGTGCCAGCAGTAAAAAAGGTGTCGGGCAACCTTCCTACGAGCAGTACTTC.

This clonotype was recorded many times. The chain employs TRBV29-1 and TRBJ2-1; 8 nucleotides agree with TRBD2. This CDR3 is 15 amino acids long. V gave up 1 base and J gave up 5 bases; unmatched junction bases: 7. The germline gives CDR1 SQVTM, CDR2 ANQGSEA. The CDR3 DNA sequence: TGCAGCGTTGAAGCGGATGCGGGAGGTGACAATGAGCAGTTCTTC. This sequence encodes CSVEADAGGDNEQFF.

Ten or more counts support this clonotype. The genes are TRBV20-1 and TRBJ2-5; 13 bases agree with TRBD2. V was pared by 6 bases and J by 4 bases, with 8 bases of the junction left unmatched. Germline-derived CDR1 and CDR2 are DFQATT and SNEGSKA (reference sequence). The CDR3 spans 15 residues. CDR3 nucleotides: TGCAGTGCCTCGATCGGACTAGCGGGGGTAGAGACCCAGTACTTC. Translating it yields CSASIGLAGVETQYF.

This clonotype was found a few times. The chain combines TRBV27 with TRBJ1-3, with D possibly matching TRBD1 (6 bases). CDR1 and CDR2 (germline): MNHEY, SMNVEV (reference sequence). The CDR3 totals 14 residues. The ends were cut back, 3 bases at V and 4 bases at J, with 10 bases in the middle. The CDR3 coding sequence is TGTGCCAGCAGTTTCACAGGGTTCGGAAACACCATATATTTT. Amino acid sequence: CASSFTGFGNTIYF.

This chain's CDR3 is CSASRLAGDSEQFF. CDR3 DNA: TGCAGTGCTAGCCGACTAGCGGGAGACAGTGAGCAGTTCTTC. This sequence joins TRBV20-1 and TRBJ2-1, with 12 nucleotides matching TRBD2. CDR1 is DFQATT and CDR2 is SNEGSKA in the germline V gene (reference sequence). V lost 3 bases to trimming and J lost 9 bases; unmatched junction nucleotides: 6. This CDR3 comprises 14 residues.

This clonotype came up a few times. The chain employs TRBV20-1 and TRBJ2-1; 7 nucleotides agree with TRBD2. Germline assignment: CDR1 DFQATT and CDR2 SNEGSKA (reference sequence). CDR3 size: 12 residues. CDR3 in DNA: TGCCGAACGGGAGGACTGGGGAATGAGCAGTTCTTC. Translating gives CRTGGLGNEQFF.

This clonotype has at least ten counts. The chain links TRBV11-2 to TRBJ2-1; no clear D. The CDR3 runs to 13 residues. V lost 4 bases to trimming and J lost 6 bases, with 10 bases between them. The germline V gene has CDR1 SGHAT and CDR2 FQNNGV. The CDR3 spells CASSSLLGNEQFF. The DNA for the CDR3 is TGTGCCAGCAGCTCCCTCCTGGGCAATGAGCAGTTCTTC.

This clonotype turned up a few times. The rearrangement links TRBV7-2 to TRBJ2-2; D is possibly TRBD2 (6 bases). Trimming removed 2 bases from V and 0 bases from J, with 10 bases in between. This CDR3 spans 16 amino acids. Germline CDR1 and CDR2: SGHTA and FQGNSA. The CDR3 spells CASSLWAGSNTGELFF. CDR3 in DNA: TGTGCCAGCAGCTTATGGGCGGGGTCGAACACCGGGGAGCTGTTTTTT.

This clonotype has at least ten counts. DNA of the CDR3: TGTGCCAGCAGTGATACAGGTCGTGTTGATACGCAGTATTTT. As protein: CASSDTGRVDTQYF. The genes are TRBV2 and TRBJ2-3; D perhaps matches TRBD1 (5 bases). Germline assignment: CDR1 SNHLY and CDR2 FYNNEI. V was cut by 3 bases and J by 6 bases, with 13 bases left in between. This CDR3 comprises 14 residues. The variable domain in full, with the rest retrieved from reference TRBV2 and TRBJ2-3, is EPEVTQTPSHQVTQMGQEVILRCVPISNHLYFYWYRQILGQKVEFLVSFYNNEISEKSEIFDDQFSVERPDGSNFTLKIRSTKLEDSAMYFCASSDTGRVDTQYFGPGTRLTVL.

This clonotype has a count of ten or more. This chain joins TRBV30 and TRBJ2-1; D not resolved. Germline CDR1 is GTSNPN and CDR2 is SVGIG (reference sequence). The CDR3 has 12 amino acids. Trimming removed 2 bases at V and 6 bases at J, with 8 bases between. The CDR3 protein is CAWSFSVNEQFF. The CDR3 DNA reads TGTGCCTGGAGTTTTAGTGTCAATGAGCAGTTCTTC.

This clonotype was picked up a small number of times. This chain connects TRBV12-3 or TRBV12-4 to TRBJ2-7; D is possibly TRBD1 (5 bases). The CDR3 is 13 amino acids. V lost 1 base, J lost 4 bases, and 8 bases lay in between. The CDR3 DNA is TGTGCCAGCAGTTTAGGGGGCAAATACGAGCAGTACTTC. It translates to CASSLGGKYEQYF.

This clonotype was seen a few times. V is TRBV9 and J is TRBJ1-6; a weak D match, TRBD1 (5 bases). This CDR3 is built from 15 residues. Germline loops: CDR1 SGDLS, CDR2 YYNGEE. V was pared by 0 bases and J by 4 bases, with 8 bases between. CDR3 protein: CASSVVGGYNSPLHF. In DNA, the CDR3 is TGTGCCAGCAGCGTAGTGGGGGGATATAATTCACCCCTCCACTTT.

There are many counts of this clonotype. CDR3 loop: CASSWRRVVDTEAFF. The DNA for the CDR3 is TGTGCCAGCAGCTGGCGTCGGGTGGTTGACACTGAAGCTTTCTTT. The V gene is TRBV11-3, the J gene TRBJ1-1; D is ambiguous. The V and J ends lost 4 bases and 3 bases respectively, with 15 bases between them. This CDR3 contains 15 residues. Germline CDR1 SGHNT, CDR2 YENEEA. Based on the CDR3 plus reference TRBV11-3 and TRBJ1-1, the full variable domain is EAGVVQSPRYKIIEKKQPVAFWCNPISGHNTLYWYLQNLGQGPELLIRYENEEAVDDSQLPKDRFSAERLKGVDSTLKIQPAELGDSAVYLCASSWRRVVDTEAFFGQGTRLTVV.

This clonotype has ten or more counts. The chain combines TRBV10-2 with TRBJ1-2; a weak D match, TRBD1 (5 bases). Trimming cost V 0 bases and J 5 bases, with 19 bases left between them. The CDR3 sequence is 17 residues long. Germline-derived CDR1 and CDR2 are WSHSY and SAAADI. The CDR3 loop is CASSESSFGQGSYGYTF. CDR3 DNA: TGCGCCAGCAGTGAGTCGAGCTTCGGACAAGGATCGTATGGCTACACCTTC.

This clonotype was counted between two and nine times. The chain carries TRBV5-6 and TRBJ2-2; D is perhaps TRBD1 or TRBD2 (5 bases each). This CDR3 region has 14 residues. V lost 9 bases and J lost 1, with 13 bases in between. Germline loops: CDR1 SGHDT, CDR2 YYEEEE. The DNA for the CDR3 is TGTGCCACCTCCAGGGACGGGAACACCGGGGAGCTGTTTTTT. This codes for CATSRDGNTGELFF.

The table lists this clonotype with many counts. CDR3 coding DNA: TGTGCCAGCAGCTTGGTCGGTCCTAGCGAGGCCGAGCAGTACTTC. Translation: CASSLVGPSEAEQYF. This sequence joins TRBV5-8 and TRBJ2-7, with D perhaps TRBD2 (6 bases). Germline CDR1 SGHTS, CDR2 YDEGEE. With 0 bases removed from V and 6 bases from J, the gap between germline ends came to 16 bases. This CDR3 is built from 15 residues.

The rearrangement joins TRBV4-2 to TRBJ2-7; 12 bases align to TRBD2. V shed 1 base and J 4 bases; nucleotides not matched to a gene: 14. The CDR3 runs to 19 residues. Germline-derived CDR1 and CDR2 are LGHNA and YNFKEQ. For the CDR3, the DNA is TGTGCCAGCAGCCAAGTTGGAAGCCTAGCGGGAGGGAAATTTTACGAGCAGTACTTC. The encoded protein is CASSQVGSLAGGKFYEQYF.

This sequence joins TRBV7-9 and TRBJ2-1; either TRBD1 or TRBD2 may fit D (5 bases each). Per germline, CDR1 SEHNR and CDR2 FQNEAQ (reference sequence). There are 15 residues in the CDR3. V lost 5 bases and J lost 8, with 19 bases in between. The CDR3 spells CASSPSLGGWDEQFF. In DNA, the CDR3 is TGTGCCAGCAGCCCTTCCCTTGGGGGTTGGGATGAGCAGTTCTTC.

This chain connects TRBV2 to TRBJ2-5; D is undetermined. V shed 6 bases and J shed 4 bases, with 3 bases lying between them. This CDR3 contains 10 residues. Germline V gene data show CDR1 as SNHLY and CDR2 as FYNNEI. The CDR3 loop reads CASSTETQYF. CDR3 nucleotides: TGTGCCAGCAGCACAGAGACCCAGTACTTC.

The chain carries TRBV5-1 and TRBJ2-1; possibly TRBD1 for D (6 bases). Germline V gene data show CDR1 as SGHRS and CDR2 as YFSETQ. The CDR3 is 13 amino acids. Trimming left V 1 base short and J 8 bases short, with 10 bases between. The CDR3 protein is CASSLLEGDEQFF. DNA of the CDR3: TGCGCCAGCAGCTTGCTCGAGGGGGATGAGCAGTTCTTC.

This clonotype has only one observation. V gene TRBV29-1 combines with J gene TRBJ2-4; 7 bases are shared with TRBD1. The CDR3 has 13 residues. The germline gives CDR1 SQVTM, CDR2 ANQGSEA. The CDR3 is CNARGQAENIQYF. For the CDR3, the DNA is TGCAACGCCCGAGGACAGGCGGAAAACATTCAGTACTTC.

This clonotype was seen at least ten times. This sequence joins TRBV3-1 and TRBJ1-3; no reliable D call. This CDR3 comprises 15 residues. Trimming took 4 bases from V and 3 from J, leaving 13 bases between them. Germline V CDR1 and CDR2: LGHDT, YNNKEL (reference sequence). CDR3 sequence reads: CASSPQGSSGNTIYF. The CDR3 DNA follows: TGTGCCAGCAGCCCCCAAGGGTCTAGTGGAAACACCATATATTTT.

This clonotype showed up just a few times. CDR3 in amino acids: CAWALWQGVTYEQYF. As DNA, the CDR3 is TGTGCCTGGGCCCTTTGGCAGGGTGTAACCTACGAGCAGTACTTC. The chain is built from TRBV30 and TRBJ2-7; D is perhaps TRBD1 (5 bases). The CDR3 runs to 15 residues. Per the germline V gene, CDR1 is GTSNPN and CDR2 is SVGIG (reference sequence). V lost 5 bases, J lost 2 bases, and 19 bases lay in between. The full variable domain, in which reference TRBV30 and TRBJ2-7 provide the parts outside the CDR3, is SQTIHQWPATLVQPVGSPLSLECTVEGTSNPNLYWYRQAAGRGLQLLFYSVGIGQISSEVPQNLSASRPQDRQFILSSKKLLLSDSGFYLCAWALWQGVTYEQYFGPGTRLTVT.

The chain has TRBV27 and TRBJ2-3; D call uncertain. The CDR3 has 12 residues. The V end was cut by 2 bases, the J end by 6 bases, with 6 bases between. Germline assignment: CDR1 MNHEY and CDR2 SMNVEV (reference sequence). The CDR3 DNA reads as TGTGCCAGCAGTTTAGATTTCGATACGCAGTATTTT. It is translated as CASSLDFDTQYF.

In this sample, this clonotype turned up many times. The chain joins TRBV7-8 to TRBJ2-7; D is perhaps TRBD1 (5 bases). Germline CDR1 SGHVS, CDR2 FQNEAQ. The CDR3 is 13 amino acids. Trimming shortened V by 1 base and J by 9 bases, and 13 bases separated the two germline ends. The CDR3 nucleotides read TGTGCCAGCAGCTTAGGACAGACCTTTGGGCAGTACTTC. It specifies CASSLGQTFGQYF.

This clonotype was detected ten times or more. The chain uses TRBV20-1 and TRBJ2-7; no clear D gene. The CDR3 covers 14 residues. Germline loops: CDR1 DFQATT, CDR2 SNEGSKA (reference sequence). The V end lost 2 bases, the J end lost 3 bases, and 14 bases lay between the germline ends. CDR3 sequence reads: CSARMASLGYEQYF. The DNA of the CDR3 is TGCAGTGCTAGAATGGCTAGTCTGGGCTACGAGCAGTACTTC.

This clonotype was counted many times. The CDR3 region has the DNA TGTGCCAGCAGTTATGATAGCTTTGGGGAGCAGTACTTC. Amino acids: CASSYDSFGEQYF. The V and J genes are TRBV27 and TRBJ2-7; no reliable D call. The CDR3 is 13 amino acids. Per germline, CDR1 MNHEY and CDR2 SMNVEV (reference sequence). Deletions cut 4 bases from V and 7 bases from J, with 14 bases between.

This chain connects TRBV20-1 to TRBJ2-7; 7 bases are a match to TRBD2. In germline, CDR1 is DFQATT, CDR2 SNEGSKA (reference sequence). V lost 6 bases, J lost 4 bases, and 12 bases stayed unmatched. The CDR3 covers 14 residues. Here the CDR3 DNA reads TGCAGTGCCATAAGACGAAGCGGGATATACGAGCAGTACTTC. Translating gives CSAIRRSGIYEQYF.

The chain is built from TRBV28 and TRBJ2-3; the D is unclear. The length of the CDR3 is 13 residues. Per germline, CDR1 MDHEN and CDR2 SYDVKM. The ends were cut back, 8 bases at V and 1 base at J, with 10 bases in the middle. In DNA, the CDR3 is TGTGCCAGCGCCGCCCGCCGCACAGATACGCAGTATTTT. It translates to CASAARRTDTQYF.